A selection of T cell receptor beta chains follows, all from one sample in a study of OX40 agonist ivuxolimab in advanced cancers. Produced via immunoSEQ multiplex PCR; TCRdb's table is partial and in-frame only. This sample has 55,000 to 95,000 clones, with roughly 88% found just once. The sample was CD4+ or CD8+ T cells sorted from blood, taken in a trial of the OX40 agonist ivuxolimab. All receptors derive from an adult with an advanced solid tumor such as melanoma, head and neck, liver or kidney cancer. Both conserved end residues are trimmed from each CDR3.

cdr3_aa j_call v_call
ASGLNLGQFNTGELF TRBJ2-2 TRBV12-5
SVEPSGTDTQY TRBJ2-3 TRBV29-1
ASTTGTGSEKLF TRBJ1-4 TRBV2
ASRTGDMNTEAF TRBJ1-1 TRBV6-5
ASSLASGRETQY TRBJ2-5 TRBV7-9
ASSLTYRGTDTQY TRBJ2-3 TRBV7-3
ASRQGPSTDTQY TRBJ2-3 TRBV7-3
ASSSAYQETQY TRBJ2-5 TRBV11-3
ASSVEGGGTPYEQY TRBJ2-7 TRBV9
ASSPGHQNTEAF TRBJ1-1 TRBV7-9
ASSLARSPDTGELF TRBJ2-2 TRBV7-9
ASNVGRGNEKLF TRBJ1-4 TRBV9
ASSFQDLGPEQY TRBJ2-7 TRBV5-5
ASSYAARRNYGYT TRBJ1-2 TRBV6-5
ASSLAGTLHYEQY TRBJ2-7 TRBV5-1
ASSSSLATTDTQY TRBJ2-3 TRBV27
ASSEQGFTEAF TRBJ1-1 TRBV7-3
ASSDWDSTSPLH TRBJ1-6 TRBV2
ASSARGRSSYNEQF TRBJ2-1 TRBV2
ASSAFQGASTEAF TRBJ1-1 TRBV6-1
ASSYSKQGATEAF TRBJ1-1 TRBV6-5
ASSSWTRYEQY TRBJ2-7 TRBV6-5
ASSYGGQGSTDTQY TRBJ2-3 TRBV6-5
ASSPDSSYGYT TRBJ1-2 TRBV5-4
ASSEWGVSTDTQY TRBJ2-3 TRBV5-1
ASSPGGEYGYT TRBJ1-2 TRBV28
ASSPGLAGDPSSYNEQF TRBJ2-1 TRBV7-3
ASGLVFDEQY TRBJ2-7 TRBV6-1
SVEDGTHNEQF TRBJ2-1 TRBV29-1
ASSPVTGELF TRBJ2-2 TRBV19
ASRFYATGGHQPQH TRBJ1-5 TRBV19
AISEQQGGTEAF TRBJ1-1 TRBV10-3
ASSLRSGGDGKTQY TRBJ2-5 TRBV7-2
ASIEGGTHNEQF TRBJ2-1 TRBV2
ASSLGQGNYGYT TRBJ1-2 TRBV5-1
ASSPGGGTYTGELF TRBJ2-2 TRBV5-6
ASSFKDPYEQY TRBJ2-7 TRBV5-6